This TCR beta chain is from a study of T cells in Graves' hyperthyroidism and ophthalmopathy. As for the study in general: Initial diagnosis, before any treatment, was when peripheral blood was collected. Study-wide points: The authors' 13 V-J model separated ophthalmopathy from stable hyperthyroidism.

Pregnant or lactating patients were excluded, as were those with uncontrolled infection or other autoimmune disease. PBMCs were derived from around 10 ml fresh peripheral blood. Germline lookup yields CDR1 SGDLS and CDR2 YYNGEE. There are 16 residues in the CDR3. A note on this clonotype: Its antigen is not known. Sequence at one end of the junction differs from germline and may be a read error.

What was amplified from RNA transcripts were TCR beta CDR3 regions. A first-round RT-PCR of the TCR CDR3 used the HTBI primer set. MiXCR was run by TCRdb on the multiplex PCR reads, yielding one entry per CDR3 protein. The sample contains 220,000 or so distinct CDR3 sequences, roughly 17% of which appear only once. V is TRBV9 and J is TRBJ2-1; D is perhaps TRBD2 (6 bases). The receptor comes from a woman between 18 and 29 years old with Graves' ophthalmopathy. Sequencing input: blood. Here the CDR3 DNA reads TGTGCCAGCAGCGTAGTGGGGACTTTCTCCTGCAATGAGCAGTTCTTC. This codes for CASSVVGTFSCNEQFF.